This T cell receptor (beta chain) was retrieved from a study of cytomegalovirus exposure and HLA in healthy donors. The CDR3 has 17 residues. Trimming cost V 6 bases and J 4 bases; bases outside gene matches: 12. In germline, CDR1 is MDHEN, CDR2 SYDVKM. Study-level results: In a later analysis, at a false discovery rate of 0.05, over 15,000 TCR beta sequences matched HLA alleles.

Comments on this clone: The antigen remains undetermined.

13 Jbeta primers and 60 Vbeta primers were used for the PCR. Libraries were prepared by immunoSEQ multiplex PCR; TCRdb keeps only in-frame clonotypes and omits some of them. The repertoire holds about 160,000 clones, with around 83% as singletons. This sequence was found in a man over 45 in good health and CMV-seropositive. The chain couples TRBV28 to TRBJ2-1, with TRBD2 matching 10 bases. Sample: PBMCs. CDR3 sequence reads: CASSPLGTSDYYNEQFF. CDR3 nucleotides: TGTGCCAGCAGCCCGCTGGGGACTAGCGACTATTACAATGAGCAGTTCTTC.